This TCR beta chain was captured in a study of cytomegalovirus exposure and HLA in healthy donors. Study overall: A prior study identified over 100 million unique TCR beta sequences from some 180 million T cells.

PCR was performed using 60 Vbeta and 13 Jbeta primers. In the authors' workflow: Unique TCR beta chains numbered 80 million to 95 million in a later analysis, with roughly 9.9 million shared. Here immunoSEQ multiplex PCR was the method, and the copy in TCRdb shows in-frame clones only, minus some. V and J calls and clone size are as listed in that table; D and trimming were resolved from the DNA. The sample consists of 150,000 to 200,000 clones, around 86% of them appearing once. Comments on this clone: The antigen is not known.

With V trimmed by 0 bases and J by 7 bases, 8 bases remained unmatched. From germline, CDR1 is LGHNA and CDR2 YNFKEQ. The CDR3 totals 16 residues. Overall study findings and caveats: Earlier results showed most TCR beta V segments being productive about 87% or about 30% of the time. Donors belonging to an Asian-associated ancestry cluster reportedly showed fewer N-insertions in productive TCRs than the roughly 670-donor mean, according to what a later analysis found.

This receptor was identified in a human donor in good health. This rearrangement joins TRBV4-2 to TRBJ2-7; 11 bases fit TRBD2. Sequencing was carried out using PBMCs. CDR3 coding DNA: TGTGCCAGCAGCCAAGAGGTGGCTAGCGGGGGGAGGGAGCAGTACTTC. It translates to CASSQEVASGGREQYF.